The 32 T cell receptor beta chains below all came from one sample that was sequenced in a study of CD8 T cells in Susac syndrome. Random hexamers were used to reverse transcribe 0.5 to 1 ug of RNA. One entry per CDR3 protein results from TCRdb running MiXCR on the immunoSEQ multiplex PCR reads. The sample consists of about 84,000 distinct CDR3 sequences, approximately 92% of them appearing once. The sequencing input was CD8+ T cells from PBMCs. Receptors originate from a human donor in good health.

The chain couples TRBV13 to TRBJ2-1, with D possibly TRBD2 on 5 matching bases. Germline CDR1 reads PRHDT; CDR2 reads FYEKMQ (reference sequence). The CDR3 has 15 amino acids. V was trimmed by 4 bases and J by 1 base, leaving 11 bases between them. The CDR3 DNA reads as TGTGCCAGCAGCTCCCCGGGAAGGTCCTACAATGAGCAGTTCTTC. It specifies CASSSPGRSYNEQFF.

The chain employs TRBV5-6 and TRBJ2-1; D gene uncertain. This CDR3 spans 13 amino acids. Trimming removed 0 bases from V and 7 bases from J, with 8 bases in between. The germline gives CDR1 SGHDT, CDR2 YYEEEE. This chain's CDR3 is CASSLGRGNEQFF. The CDR3 bases are TGTGCCAGCAGCTTGGGGCGAGGAAATGAGCAGTTCTTC.

The chain combines TRBV9 with TRBJ1-6; D ambiguous. CDR3 length: 15 amino acids. V lost 0 bases to trimming and J lost 7 bases, with 11 bases between them. The germline CDR1 and CDR2 sequences are SGDLS and YYNGEE. This CDR3 reads CASSVAPSGNSPLHF. The CDR3 coding sequence is TGTGCCAGCAGCGTAGCGCCCTCGGGCAATTCACCCCTCCACTTT.

The chain recombines TRBV29-1 with TRBJ1-3; D is ambiguous. Trimming removed 4 bases at V and 0 bases at J, with 10 bases between. This CDR3 has 14 amino acids. Germline CDR1 reads SQVTM; CDR2 reads ANQGSEA. The CDR3 nucleotides are TGCAGCGTTGGGGAGTTCTTCTCTGGAAACACCATATATTTT. Protein sequence: CSVGEFFSGNTIYF.

The chain uses TRBV6-2 or TRBV6-3 and TRBJ1-1; D remains ambiguous. V shed 2 bases and J shed 5 bases, with 9 bases lying between them. This CDR3 is built from 13 residues. Germline V CDR1 and CDR2: MNHEY, SVGEGT. The CDR3 DNA reads TGTGCCAGCAGTTACGGCGGGCAGACTGAAGCTTTCTTT. Residues: CASSYGGQTEAFF.

The gene calls are TRBV30 and TRBJ2-1; 8 nucleotides line up with TRBD2. Germline CDR1 and CDR2: GTSNPN and SVGIG (reference sequence). Trimming cost V 0 bases and J 4 bases; bases outside gene matches: 14. CDR3 length: 18 residues. Here the CDR3 reads CAWSVATRERGNYNEQFF. CDR3 DNA: TGTGCCTGGAGTGTGGCAACTAGGGAGCGGGGGAATTACAATGAGCAGTTCTTC.

V usage is TRBV2 and J usage is TRBJ2-3; D gene unclear. Germline CDR1 reads SNHLY; CDR2 reads FYNNEI. This CDR3 is built from 13 residues. Trimming shortened V by 3 bases and J by 2 bases, and 6 bases separated the two germline ends. The CDR3 protein is CASSDQSTDTQYF. The CDR3 region has the DNA TGTGCCAGCAGTGACCAGTCCACAGATACGCAGTATTTT.

This chain links TRBV7-3 with TRBJ2-6, with no clear D. The germline V gene encodes CDR1 SGHTA and CDR2 FQGTGA. The V gene lost 1 base and the J gene lost 4 bases, with 20 bases spanning the gap. There are 19 residues in the CDR3. The CDR3 DNA reads as TGTGCCAGCAGCTTAAACTCGGGCGTATACAGTCCCGGGGCCAACGTCCTGACTTTC. Its protein is CASSLNSGVYSPGANVLTF. Full variable domain (remainder filled in from reference TRBV7-3 and TRBJ2-6): GAGVSQTPSNKVTEKGKYVELRCDPISGHTALYWYRQSLGQGPEFLIYFQGTGAADDSGLPNDRFFAVRPEGSVSTLKIQRTERGDSAVYLCASSLNSGVYSPGANVLTFGAGSRLTVL.

CDR3 coding DNA: TGTGCCAGCAGCTCGTTGCGGGGGGGCCTATTTGTTCAGTATTTT. It is translated as CASSSLRGGLFVQYF. The chain recombines TRBV5-4 with TRBJ2-3, with 9 bases lining up with TRBD2. The CDR3 runs to 15 residues. From germline, CDR1 is SGHNT and CDR2 YYREEE (reference sequence). V trimming: 3 bases; J trimming: 12 bases; junction bases outside the gene matches: 14.

The chain joins TRBV2 to TRBJ2-1; D perhaps matches TRBD2 (6 bases). The V end lost 10 bases, the J end lost 5 bases, and 15 bases lay between the germline ends. Germline V gene lookup returns CDR1 SNHLY and CDR2 FYNNEI. The CDR3 is 13 amino acids. CDR3 coding DNA: TGTGCCAACAAGAGGGAGGTCCACAATGAGCAGTTCTTC. Protein sequence: CANKREVHNEQFF.

This chain uses TRBV2 with TRBJ1-2; D unclear. The length of the CDR3 is 14 residues. In germline, CDR1 is SNHLY, CDR2 FYNNEI. The germline V and J ends were trimmed by 2 bases and 4 bases, with 11 bases remaining between them. The CDR3 nucleotides are TGTGCCAGCAGTGAACTGGGAATGGGCTATGGCTACACCTTC. Its protein product is CASSELGMGYGYTF.

V and J are TRBV6-1 and TRBJ2-7; the D gene is possibly TRBD1 (5 bases). From germline, CDR1 is MNHNS and CDR2 SASEGT. V was clipped by 7 bases and J by 0 bases, with 16 bases between them. The CDR3 covers 15 residues. The CDR3 loop reads CASNPETAISYEQYF. DNA of the CDR3: TGTGCCAGCAACCCAGAGACAGCTATCTCCTACGAGCAGTACTTC.

The genes are TRBV2 and TRBJ2-2; D unclear. Trimming cost V 8 bases and J 5 bases, with 15 bases left between them. The CDR3 contains 14 residues. CDR1 and CDR2 (germline): SNHLY, FYNNEI. The CDR3 loop is CASGVKYGTGELFF. The CDR3 region has the DNA TGTGCCAGCGGGGTTAAGTACGGAACCGGGGAGCTGTTTTTT. Using reference TRBV2 and TRBJ2-2 for the parts outside the CDR3, the full variable domain is EPEVTQTPSHQVTQMGQEVILRCVPISNHLYFYWYRQILGQKVEFLVSFYNNEISEKSEIFDDQFSVERPDGSNFTLKIRSTKLEDSAMYFCASGVKYGTGELFFGEGSRLTVL.

The rearrangement links TRBV2 to TRBJ1-2, with D perhaps matching TRBD1 (5 bases). The V gene lost 7 bases and the J gene lost 8 bases, with 17 bases spanning the gap. This CDR3 contains 13 residues. Germline CDR1 is SNHLY and CDR2 is FYNNEI. The CDR3 is CASTDWGDEGYTF. The CDR3 bases are TGTGCCAGCACCGACTGGGGGGACGAGGGCTACACCTTC.

This clonotype has only a few counts. The chain uses TRBV5-1 and TRBJ2-1, with D perhaps TRBD2 (6 bases). Germline-derived CDR1 and CDR2 are SGHRS and YFSETQ. The CDR3 length is 15 residues. V shed 6 bases and J shed 4 bases, with 17 bases lying between them. CDR3 in DNA: TGCGCCAGCACCCCTATCGGGGACTCGTACAATGAGCAGTTCTTC. This translates into CASTPIGDSYNEQFF.

This sequence joins TRBV5-1 and TRBJ2-7; 7 nucleotides match TRBD2. Germline values: CDR1 SGHRS, CDR2 YFSETQ. With 2 bases clipped from V and 3 bases from J, the junction kept 5 bases outside the gene matches. The CDR3 extends over 14 amino acids. The CDR3 coding sequence is TGCGCCAGCAGCTTAGGACTAGATGTCTACGAGCAGTACTTC. Amino acids: CASSLGLDVYEQYF.

The V call is TRBV2, the J call TRBJ2-1, with TRBD1 as a possible D gene (6 bases). The CDR3 contains 15 residues. Looked up from germline, CDR1 is SNHLY and CDR2 is FYNNEI. V was trimmed by 7 bases and J by 7 bases, leaving 20 bases between them. The CDR3 coding sequence is TGTGCCAGCATCCAGCCAGGGGTTGGTTTGAATGAGCAGTTCTTC. Translation: CASIQPGVGLNEQFF.

The chain couples TRBV5-1 to TRBJ2-4; TRBD1 aligns across 12 bases. CDR1 is SGHRS, CDR2 YFSETQ, per germline. Losses at the gene ends were 4 bases for V and 6 bases for J; bases not matched to a gene: 2. This CDR3 region has 14 residues. The CDR3 nucleotides read TGCGCCAGCAGCCAGGGACAGGGGGCAAACATTCAGTACTTC. Its protein product is CASSQGQGANIQYF.

This rearrangement joins TRBV19 to TRBJ2-7, with TRBD1 matching over 8 bases. The germline V gene encodes CDR1 LNHDA and CDR2 SQIVND (reference sequence). Trimming at V came to 3 bases and at J to 5 bases, leaving 6 bases not matched to a gene. The CDR3 spans 14 residues. CDR3 nucleotides: TGTGCCAGTAGTATCCGGACAGGGATGCACGAGCAGTACTTC. This codes for CASSIRTGMHEQYF.

The chain employs TRBV29-1 and TRBJ2-1; D unclear. The germline V and J ends were trimmed by 3 bases and 7 bases, with 13 bases remaining between them. The CDR3 runs 13 residues. Germline values: CDR1 SQVTM, CDR2 ANQGSEA. The CDR3 reads CSVEDTWVNEQFF. The CDR3 bases are TGCAGCGTTGAGGATACATGGGTGAATGAGCAGTTCTTC.

The V and J genes are TRBV9 and TRBJ2-1; TRBD1 agrees at 8 bases. The J call could be wrong; TRBJ2-7 is a better fit for the DNA end. This CDR3 spans 15 amino acids. From germline, CDR1 is SGDLS and CDR2 YYNGEE. CDR3 DNA: TGTGCCAGCAGCGTAGGACAGGGGAGACCCTACGAGCAGTACTTC. Protein: CASSVGQGRPYEQYF.

The chain is built from TRBV5-1 and TRBJ2-3; no clear D gene. The ends were cut back, 0 bases at V and 0 bases at J, with 5 bases in the middle. The CDR3 is 14 amino acids. Germline CDR1 is SGHRS and CDR2 is YFSETQ. The CDR3 sequence: CASSLASSTDTQYF. CDR3 DNA: TGCGCCAGCAGCTTGGCCAGTAGCACAGATACGCAGTATTTT.

This chain joins TRBV23-1 and TRBJ1-4; no firm D call. TRBV23-1 is designated an ORF whose function remains uncertain. The CDR3 is 17 residues long. V shed 2 bases and J shed 4 bases, with 17 bases lying between them. CDR3 DNA sequence: TGCGCCAGCAGTCAAATCTTTCCGAGCCTAGATAATGAAAAACTGTTTTTT. Protein product: CASSQIFPSLDNEKLFF.

V usage is TRBV7-9 and J usage is TRBJ2-1, with D maybe TRBD2 (5 bases). The V end lost 4 bases, the J end lost 0 bases, and 16 bases lay between the germline ends. Per germline, CDR1 SEHNR and CDR2 FQNEAQ (reference sequence). The CDR3 loop spans 17 amino acids. CDR3 nucleotide sequence: TGTGCCAGCAGCTGGATTAGAGACTACCTCTCCTACAATGAGCAGTTCTTC. Translating gives CASSWIRDYLSYNEQFF.

CDR3 in DNA: TGTGCCTGGGGACAGTCAGATACGCAGTATTTT. This translates into CAWGQSDTQYF. This chain links TRBV30 with TRBJ2-3, with D possibly being TRBD1 (6 bases). V was pared by 5 bases and J by 4 bases, with 7 bases between. Germline V lookup: CDR1 GTSNPN, CDR2 SVGIG (reference sequence). CDR3 length equals 11 residues.

The chain uses TRBV4-2 and TRBJ2-2; 9 nucleotides line up with TRBD2. The CDR3 is 18 amino acids. Per germline, CDR1 LGHNA and CDR2 YNFKEQ. V lost 0 bases to trimming and J lost 0 bases; unmatched junction nucleotides: 5. This CDR3 reads CASSQDDSGGPNTGELFF. For the CDR3, the DNA is TGTGCCAGCAGCCAAGATGATAGCGGGGGCCCGAACACCGGGGAGCTGTTTTTT.

This sequence joins TRBV16 and TRBJ1-4; 8 bases line up with TRBD1. The CDR3 totals 15 residues. Germline assignment: CDR1 KGHSY and CDR2 FQNENV. With V trimmed by 4 bases and J by 5 bases, 6 bases remained unmatched. The CDR3 spells CASSRDGQGNEKLFF. For the CDR3, the DNA is TGTGCCAGCAGCCGCGACGGACAGGGAAATGAAAAACTGTTTTTT.

This chain joins TRBV2 and TRBJ2-5; 7 nucleotides match TRBD2. J was trimmed by 1 base and V by 10 bases; bases with no gene match: 12. Per germline, CDR1 SNHLY and CDR2 FYNNEI. CDR3 length: 15 amino acids. The CDR3 is CAIFWGIAGQETQYF. The CDR3 DNA follows: TGTGCCATTTTCTGGGGTATAGCGGGCCAAGAGACCCAGTACTTC. The variable domain in full, with the rest retrieved from reference TRBV2 and TRBJ2-5, is EPEVTQTPSHQVTQMGQEVILRCVPISNHLYFYWYRQILGQKVEFLVSFYNNEISEKSEIFDDQFSVERPDGSNFTLKIRSTKLEDSAMYFCAIFWGIAGQETQYFGPGTRLLVL.

Concerning this clonotype itself: A junction boundary mismatches the germline segment, possibly from a read error. V gene TRBV7-9 combines with J gene TRBJ1-1, with D unclear. The germline gives CDR1 SEHNR, CDR2 FQNEAQ (reference sequence). The CDR3 length is 11 residues. Written as DNA, the CDR3 is TGTGCCAGCAGCTTTGGACTGAGTCACGCTTTT. Translated: CASSFGLSHAF.

J is TRBJ1-1 and V is TRBV9, with D tentatively TRBD1 (5 bases). This CDR3 comprises 13 residues. Looked up from germline, CDR1 is SGDLS and CDR2 is YYNGEE. The V end was cut by 4 bases, the J end by 3 bases, with 10 bases between. CDR3 region: CASSSGGDTEAFF. CDR3 nucleotide sequence: TGTGCCAGCAGCTCCGGGGGAGACACTGAAGCTTTCTTT.

The chain couples TRBV29-1 to TRBJ2-5, with D perhaps TRBD1 or TRBD2 (5 bases each). V shed 0 bases and J shed 9 bases, with 23 bases lying between them. Germline CDR1 and CDR2: SQVTM and ANQGSEA. The CDR3 has 16 residues. The CDR3 nucleotides are TGCAGCGTTGAAGATTTCGGACGGGGAAGAGAAGGGGCCCAGTACTTC. Translating it yields CSVEDFGRGREGAQYF. Combining the CDR3 with reference TRBV29-1 and TRBJ2-5 gives the whole variable domain SAVISQKPSRDICQRGTSLTIQCQVDSQVTMMFWYRQQPGQSLTLIATANQGSEATYESGFVIDKFPISRPNLTFSTLTVSNMSPEDSSIYLCSVEDFGRGREGAQYFGPGTRLLVL.

The CDR3 coding sequence is TGTGCCAGCAGCTTAGAGGGCGGGGGAGAGACCCAGTACTTC. As protein: CASSLEGGGETQYF. The V call is TRBV7-6, the J call TRBJ2-5, with 7 bases fitting TRBD2. Germline V gene sequence: CDR1 SGHVS, CDR2 FNYEAQ. The CDR3 length is 14 residues. V lost 1 base to trimming and J lost 4 bases; unmatched junction nucleotides: 3. Supplemented by reference TRBV7-6 and TRBJ2-5, the full variable domain reads GAGVSQSPRYKVTKRGQDVALRCDPISGHVSLYWYRQALGQGPEFLTYFNYEAQQDKSGLPNDRFSAERPEGSISTLTIQRTEQRDSAMYRCASSLEGGGETQYFGPGTRLLVL.